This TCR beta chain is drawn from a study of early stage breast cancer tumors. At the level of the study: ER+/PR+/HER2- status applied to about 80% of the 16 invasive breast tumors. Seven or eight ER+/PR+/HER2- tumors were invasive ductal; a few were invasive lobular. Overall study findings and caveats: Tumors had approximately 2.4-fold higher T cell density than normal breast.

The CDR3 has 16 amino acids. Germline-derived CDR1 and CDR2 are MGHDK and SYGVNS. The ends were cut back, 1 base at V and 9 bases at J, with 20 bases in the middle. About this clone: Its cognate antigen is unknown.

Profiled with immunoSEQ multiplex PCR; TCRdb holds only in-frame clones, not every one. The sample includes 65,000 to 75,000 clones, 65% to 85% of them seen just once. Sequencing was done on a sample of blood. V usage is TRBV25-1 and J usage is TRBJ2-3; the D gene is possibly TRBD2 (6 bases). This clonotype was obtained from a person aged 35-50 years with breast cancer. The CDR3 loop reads CASSEWGVDSPGTQYF. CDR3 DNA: TGTGCCAGCAGTGAATGGGGGGTGGATTCGCCGGGGACGCAGTATTTT.